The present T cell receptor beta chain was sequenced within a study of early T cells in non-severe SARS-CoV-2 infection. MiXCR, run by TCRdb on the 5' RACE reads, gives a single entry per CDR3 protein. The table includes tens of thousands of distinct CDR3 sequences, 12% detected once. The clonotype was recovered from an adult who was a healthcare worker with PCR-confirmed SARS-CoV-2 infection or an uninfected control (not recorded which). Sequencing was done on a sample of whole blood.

The CDR3 loop is CASGGQGYYEQYF. The DNA for the CDR3 is TGTGCCAGCGGGGGACAGGGTTACTACGAGCAGTACTTC. This chain links TRBV6-6 with TRBJ2-7, with 9 bases lining up with TRBD1. The germline CDR1 and CDR2 sequences are MNHNY and SVGAGI (reference sequence). The CDR3 contains 13 residues. V shed 8 bases, J shed 3 bases, and the junction held 5 bases outside the gene matches.